Following are 32 T cell receptor beta chains from one sample sequenced in a study of T cells in localized non-small cell lung cancer. Measured with immunoSEQ multiplex PCR; TCRdb has only the in-frame clones, and not every one. The sample has 20,000 to 25,000 clones, about 87% seen once. The input for sequencing was PBMCs, taken before any cancer treatment. All receptors derive from a man between 40 and 70 years old with stage II squamous cell lung carcinoma.

The chain recombines TRBV11-2 with TRBJ2-7; 8 nucleotides agree with TRBD2. The V gene's germline CDR1 is SGHAT and CDR2 FQNNGV. The CDR3 runs to 15 residues. V lost 1 base, J lost 3 bases, and 5 bases stayed unmatched. Here the CDR3 DNA reads TGTGCCAGCAGCTTAGCCCCGACTAGCGACTACGAGCAGTACTTC. Its translation is CASSLAPTSDYEQYF. Combining the CDR3 with reference TRBV11-2 and TRBJ2-7 gives the whole variable domain EAGVAQSPRYKIIEKRQSVAFWCNPISGHATLYWYQQILGQGPKLLIQFQNNGVVDDSQLPKDRFSAERLKGVDSTLKIQPAKLEDSAVYLCASSLAPTSDYEQYFGPGTRLTVT.

The chain links TRBV30 to TRBJ1-3; D is perhaps TRBD1 (6 bases). The CDR3 spans 16 residues. Trimming stripped 0 bases from V and 2 bases from J, with 14 bases between. Looked up from germline, CDR1 is GTSNPN and CDR2 is SVGIG (reference sequence). The CDR3 DNA reads TGTGCCTGGAGTGTACCGGGGGGGCTGCCTGGAAACACCATATATTTT. Its translation is CAWSVPGGLPGNTIYF.

This clone has a handful of counts. The chain has TRBV6-5 and TRBJ1-6; maybe TRBD1 (5 bases). This CDR3 is built from 13 residues. Trimming shortened V by 2 bases and J by 10 bases, and 9 bases separated the two germline ends. Per the germline V gene, CDR1 is MNHEY and CDR2 is SVGAGI. In DNA form, the CDR3 reads TGTGCCAGCAGTTACGTGGGACGGTCACCCCTCCACTTT. Amino acids: CASSYVGRSPLHF.

V and J are TRBV6-6 and TRBJ1-2; D is unresolved. CDR1 is MNHNY, CDR2 SVGAGI, per germline (reference sequence). V lost 3 bases and J 4 bases, leaving 15 bases between the germline ends. The CDR3 has 15 residues. The CDR3 DNA reads as TGTGCCAGCAGTTATCCCCGCGAAGGCTCCTATGGCTACACCTTC. It yields the protein CASSYPREGSYGYTF.

The chain's CDR3 is CASSRPTSGRTGANVLTF. The CDR3 coding sequence is TGCGCCAGCAGCCGTCCTACTAGCGGGAGGACTGGGGCCAACGTCCTGACTTTC. The chain carries TRBV4-1 and TRBJ2-6; 12 nucleotides match TRBD2. In germline, CDR1 is MGHRA, CDR2 YSYEKL. The length of the CDR3 is 18 residues. V shed 4 bases and J 2 bases; nucleotides not matched to a gene: 6.

The V gene is TRBV10-2, the J gene TRBJ2-5; 12 nucleotides agree with TRBD2. Germline V gene data show CDR1 as WSHSY and CDR2 as SAAADI. The CDR3 consists of 15 residues. J gave up 1 base and V 10 bases, and 7 bases lay outside the gene matches. The CDR3 coding sequence is TGCGCCACCCTCGGACTAGCGGGACTCCAAGAGACCCAGTACTTC. Its translation: CATLGLAGLQETQYF.

The chain carries TRBV6-1 and TRBJ1-5, with D unresolved. The V gene's germline CDR1 is MNHNS and CDR2 SASEGT. The CDR3 consists of 14 residues. Trimming removed 4 bases at V and 2 bases at J, with 9 bases between. CDR3 bases: TGTGCCAGCAGTGGGTCGATAGGCAATCAGCCCCAGCATTTT. It is translated as CASSGSIGNQPQHF.

The chain employs TRBV2 and TRBJ2-2; D gene unclear. Germline CDR1 and CDR2: SNHLY and FYNNEI. The CDR3 loop spans 16 amino acids. Trimming took off 3 bases at V and 0 bases at J, with 11 bases between the two ends. The CDR3 loop reads CASSDGRPTNTGELFF. The CDR3 nucleotides are TGTGCCAGCAGTGACGGCAGGCCTACGAACACCGGGGAGCTGTTTTTT. The full variable domain, in which reference TRBV2 and TRBJ2-2 provide the parts outside the CDR3, is EPEVTQTPSHQVTQMGQEVILRCVPISNHLYFYWYRQILGQKVEFLVSFYNNEISEKSEIFDDQFSVERPDGSNFTLKIRSTKLEDSAMYFCASSDGRPTNTGELFFGEGSRLTVL.

CDR3 residues: CASSPLDGAGTGELFF. CDR3 nucleotide sequence: TGTGCCAGCAGCCCCCTAGACGGGGCCGGTACCGGGGAGCTGTTTTTT. The chain links TRBV7-9 to TRBJ2-2, with D possibly called TRBD1 or TRBD2 (5 bases each). Trimming pared 5 bases from V and 5 bases from J, leaving 18 bases between. Germline V gives CDR1 SEHNR, CDR2 FQNEAQ (reference sequence). This CDR3 region has 16 residues.

The J gene is TRBJ2-2, the V gene TRBV7-2, with D perhaps TRBD1 (6 bases). This CDR3 has 17 amino acids. In germline, CDR1 is SGHTA, CDR2 FQGNSA. V lost 2 bases and J lost 0, with 13 bases in between. CDR3 nucleotide sequence: TGTGCCAGCAGCTTAAGGCAGGGGCTAACGAACACCGGGGAGCTGTTTTTT. Protein: CASSLRQGLTNTGELFF.

This clone was recorded once. The chain couples TRBV5-6 to TRBJ2-5; D is uncertain. CDR1 and CDR2 from the germline V gene are SGHDT and YYEEEE. The CDR3 contains 12 residues. The V gene lost 0 bases and the J gene lost 5 bases, with 5 bases spanning the gap. The CDR3 sequence: CASSLVMETQYF. The DNA of the CDR3 is TGTGCCAGCAGCTTGGTAATGGAGACCCAGTACTTC. The entire variable domain, with the rest obtained from reference TRBV5-6 and TRBJ2-5, is as follows: DAGVTQSPTHLIKTRGQQVTLRCSPKSGHDTVSWYQQALGQGPQFIFQYYEEEERQRGNFPDRFSGHQFPNYSSELNVNALLLGDSALYLCASSLVMETQYFGPGTRLLVL.

The J gene is TRBJ1-1, the V gene TRBV7-6; D not certain. CDR1 SGHVS and CDR2 FNYEAQ come from the germline V gene. The V and J ends lost 4 bases and 5 bases respectively, with 11 bases between them. The CDR3 is 13 residues long. DNA of the CDR3: TGTGCCAGCAGCTCGTACGGTGGGACTGAAGCTTTCTTT. It codes for CASSSYGGTEAFF.

V gene TRBV5-1 combines with J gene TRBJ2-1, with D possibly being TRBD2 (5 bases). Germline V gene sequence: CDR1 SGHRS, CDR2 YFSETQ. The V end was cut by 5 bases, the J end by 8 bases, with 11 bases between. This CDR3 region has 12 residues. Here the CDR3 reads CASSRDNYEQFF. CDR3 nucleotides: TGCGCCAGCAGTCGGGATAACTATGAGCAGTTCTTC.

In nucleotides, the CDR3 is TGTGCCAGCAGCTTGGGGACAGAAGGAAAACTGTTTTTT. It yields the protein CASSLGTEGKLFF. The chain has TRBV7-2 and TRBJ1-4, with 7 bases fitting TRBD1. Germline values: CDR1 SGHTA, CDR2 FQGNSA. J lost 10 bases, V lost 3 bases, and 5 bases had no gene match. CDR3 length: 13 residues.

The chain combines TRBV14 with TRBJ1-2, with D possibly TRBD1 on 6 matching bases. Per the germline V gene, CDR1 is SGHDN and CDR2 is FVKESK. V was pared by 6 bases and J by 6 bases, with 20 bases between. The CDR3 sequence is 15 residues long. CDR3 in amino acids: CASSLTGIGENGYTF. In DNA, the CDR3 is TGTGCCAGCAGTCTTACAGGGATTGGAGAGAATGGCTACACCTTC.

The J gene is TRBJ2-2, the V gene TRBV5-4, with 14 bases identical to TRBD2. Trimming removed 4 bases from V and 2 bases from J; junction bases left unmatched: 1. Germline-derived CDR1 and CDR2 are SGHNT and YYREEE (reference sequence). CDR3 size: 16 residues. The CDR3 region has the DNA TGTGCCAGCAGCGGACTAGCGGGAGGAAACACCGGGGAGCTGTTTTTT. This codes for CASSGLAGGNTGELFF.

This rearrangement joins TRBV6-1 to TRBJ2-2, with 8 positions matching TRBD1. Germline V lookup: CDR1 MNHNS, CDR2 SASEGT. The CDR3 extends over 16 amino acids. V was clipped by 3 bases and J by 4 bases; unmatched bases: 7. As DNA, the CDR3 is TGTGCCAGCAGTGATTTAGGACAGGGCGGCACCGGGGAGCTGTTTTTT. As protein: CASSDLGQGGTGELFF.

V is TRBV11-3 and J is TRBJ2-1; TRBD2 aligns across 12 bases. Looked up from germline, CDR1 is SGHNT and CDR2 is YENEEA. The V gene end was trimmed by 2 bases and the J gene end by 7 bases; junction bases not matched to a gene: 3. The length of the CDR3 is 15 residues. CDR3 sequence: CASSLRTSGTNEQFF. CDR3 nucleotides: TGTGCCAGCAGCTTAAGGACTAGCGGGACTAATGAGCAGTTCTTC. The whole variable domain, remainder taken from reference TRBV11-3 and TRBJ2-1, is EAGVVQSPRYKIIEKKQPVAFWCNPISGHNTLYWYLQNLGQGPELLIRYENEEAVDDSQLPKDRFSAERLKGVDSTLKIQPAELGDSAVYLCASSLRTSGTNEQFFGPGTRLTVL.

This chain joins TRBV6-6 and TRBJ1-5; D is uncertain. Germline V gene lookup returns CDR1 MNHNY and CDR2 SVGAGI (reference sequence). This CDR3 has 13 residues. Trimming removed 4 bases at V and 0 bases at J, with 4 bases between. The CDR3 region has the DNA TGTGCCAGCAGTTCCGGTAGCAATCAGCCCCAGCATTTT. Translating it yields CASSSGSNQPQHF.

Details on this clone: Other nucleotide sequences from this sample produce the same CDR3. The CDR3 protein is CASSRQGSGTEAFF. Written as DNA, the CDR3 is TGTGCCAGTAGTCGACAGGGTTCCGGAACTGAAGCTTTCTTT. The genes are TRBV19 and TRBJ1-1; the match to TRBD1 covers 7 bases. The trim removed 5 bases at V and 5 bases at J, leaving 8 bases unmatched. The germline V gene encodes CDR1 LNHDA and CDR2 SQIVND (reference sequence). The CDR3 runs to 14 residues.

The J gene is TRBJ1-2, the V gene TRBV7-8, with D possibly being TRBD1 (6 bases). The CDR3 covers 16 residues. The germline V gene has CDR1 SGHVS and CDR2 FQNEAQ. The V gene lost 0 bases and the J gene lost 1 base, with 12 bases spanning the gap. CDR3 nucleotide sequence: TGTGCCAGCAGCTTAGCATCGACAGGAGTTAACTATGGCTACACCTTC. It specifies CASSLASTGVNYGYTF.

The chain combines TRBV18 with TRBJ1-1; the D gene is possibly TRBD1 (5 bases). V was clipped by 3 bases and J by 1 base, with 9 bases between them. CDR3 size: 14 residues. Germline-derived CDR1 and CDR2 are KGHSH and LQKENI. Here the CDR3 reads CASSPPGTNTEAFF. The DNA of the CDR3 is TGTGCCAGCTCACCGCCGGGGACGAACACTGAAGCTTTCTTT.

This chain connects TRBV2 to TRBJ1-1; no clear D gene. This CDR3 has 13 amino acids. The V gene lost 4 bases and the J gene lost 3 bases, with 9 bases spanning the gap. The germline gives CDR1 SNHLY, CDR2 FYNNEI. The CDR3 coding sequence is TGTGCCAGCAGTGTTGGACTTTACACTGAAGCTTTCTTT. This sequence encodes CASSVGLYTEAFF.

V and J are TRBV7-2 and TRBJ2-7, with D maybe TRBD2 (6 bases). Germline assignment: CDR1 SGHTA and CDR2 FQGNSA. The CDR3 runs 16 residues. V gave up 5 bases and J gave up 6 bases, with 23 bases separating them. CDR3 coding DNA: TGTGCCAGCAGCCAATTGAAGGGAGGTGCCTCTTCCGAGCAGTACTTC. This translates into CASSQLKGGASSEQYF.

The chain uses TRBV5-1 and TRBJ1-4; D is unclear. Germline V gives CDR1 SGHRS, CDR2 YFSETQ. The CDR3 has 13 amino acids. The V and J ends lost 0 bases and 8 bases respectively, with 8 bases between them. CDR3 in amino acids: CASSLGLKEKLFF. CDR3 DNA sequence: TGCGCCAGCAGCTTGGGCCTGAAGGAAAAACTGTTTTTT.

The chain carries TRBV15 and TRBJ2-4, with D possibly TRBD2 on 5 matching bases. Trimming left V 3 bases short and J 0 bases short, with 15 bases between. Germline V gene sequence: CDR1 LNHNV, CDR2 YYDKDF (reference sequence). The CDR3 is 17 residues long. The CDR3: CATSSPMRVLAKNIQYF. The CDR3 nucleotides read TGTGCCACCAGCAGCCCGATGAGGGTACTAGCCAAAAACATTCAGTACTTC.

The CDR3 reads CAWEVTEAFF. CDR3 nucleotide sequence: TGTGCCTGGGAGGTCACTGAAGCTTTCTTT. The chain has TRBV7-9 and TRBJ1-1; D gene ambiguous. CDR1 is SEHNR and CDR2 is FQNEAQ in the germline V gene (reference sequence). CDR3 length: 10 amino acids. The V gene lost 11 bases and the J gene lost 4 bases, with 8 bases spanning the gap.

As DNA, the CDR3 is TGTGCCAGCTCACCATCTCCGTGGACCCCACAAGAGACCCAGTACTTC. It translates to CASSPSPWTPQETQYF. The V gene is TRBV18, the J gene TRBJ2-5; D is unclear. The CDR3 consists of 16 residues. Deletions cut 2 bases from V and 2 bases from J, with 15 bases between. The germline V gene has CDR1 KGHSH and CDR2 LQKENI.

The chain uses TRBV6-5 and TRBJ1-5; D unresolved. CDR3 length equals 14 residues. In germline, CDR1 is MNHEY, CDR2 SVGAGI. V lost 2 bases and J lost 5, with 10 bases in between. The CDR3 loop reads CASSYGPVDQPQHF. The CDR3 DNA reads as TGTGCCAGCAGTTACGGGCCTGTGGATCAGCCCCAGCATTTT.

The V gene is TRBV4-2, the J gene TRBJ1-3, with unresolved D. Germline V gives CDR1 LGHNA, CDR2 YNFKEQ. V dropped 0 bases and J dropped 0 bases, with 9 bases sitting between them. The CDR3 runs to 16 residues. In nucleotides, the CDR3 is TGTGCCAGCAGCCAAGAGACGGGGAACTCTGGAAACACCATATATTTT. This translates into CASSQETGNSGNTIYF.

The chain uses TRBV5-4 and TRBJ1-1; 8 nucleotides line up with TRBD1. The CDR3 length is 15 residues. V lost 4 bases, J lost 1 base, and 6 bases stayed unmatched. Germline lookup yields CDR1 SGHNT and CDR2 YYREEE (reference sequence). In nucleotides, the CDR3 is TGTGCCAGCAGCCCTGCCGGGACAGGGAACACTGAAGCTTTCTTT. Its protein product is CASSPAGTGNTEAFF.

CDR3 nucleotide sequence: TGTGCCAGTAGTTTGGGACTCCCTTACACTGAAGCTTTCTTT. It specifies CASSLGLPYTEAFF. This sequence joins TRBV19 and TRBJ1-1; weak D call: TRBD1 (5 bases). The CDR3 is 14 residues long. Trimming took 5 bases from V and 3 from J, leaving 13 bases between them. Germline V gene data show CDR1 as LNHDA and CDR2 as SQIVND (reference sequence).